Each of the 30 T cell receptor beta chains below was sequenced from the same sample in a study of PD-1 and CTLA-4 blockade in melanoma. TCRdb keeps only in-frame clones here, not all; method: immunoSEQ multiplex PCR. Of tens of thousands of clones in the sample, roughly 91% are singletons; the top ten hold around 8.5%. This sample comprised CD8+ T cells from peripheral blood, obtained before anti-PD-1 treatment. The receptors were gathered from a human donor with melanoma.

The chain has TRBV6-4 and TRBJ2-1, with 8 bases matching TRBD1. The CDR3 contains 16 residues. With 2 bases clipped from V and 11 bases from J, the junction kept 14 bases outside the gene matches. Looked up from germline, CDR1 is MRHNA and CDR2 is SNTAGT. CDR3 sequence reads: CASSDGGQGMAMKQFF. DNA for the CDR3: TGTGCCAGCAGTGACGGTGGACAGGGTATGGCAATGAAGCAGTTCTTC.

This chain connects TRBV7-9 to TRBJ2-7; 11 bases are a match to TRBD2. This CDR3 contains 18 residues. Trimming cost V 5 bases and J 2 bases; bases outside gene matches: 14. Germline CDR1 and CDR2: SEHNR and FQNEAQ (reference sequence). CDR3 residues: CASSPRVTDSGRAYEQYF. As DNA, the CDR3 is TGTGCCAGCAGCCCGAGAGTGACCGATAGCGGGAGGGCCTACGAGCAGTACTTC.

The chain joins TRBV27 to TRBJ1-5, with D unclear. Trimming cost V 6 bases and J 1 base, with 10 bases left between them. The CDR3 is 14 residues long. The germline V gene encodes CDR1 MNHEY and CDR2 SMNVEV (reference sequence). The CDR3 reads CASRHTGSNQPQHF. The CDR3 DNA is TGTGCCAGCAGACACACGGGGAGCAATCAGCCCCAGCATTTT.

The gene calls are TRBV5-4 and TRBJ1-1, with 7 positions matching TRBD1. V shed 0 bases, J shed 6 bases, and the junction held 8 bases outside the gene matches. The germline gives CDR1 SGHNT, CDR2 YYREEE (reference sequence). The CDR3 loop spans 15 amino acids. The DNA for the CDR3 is TGTGCCAGCAGCTTGGCCGAACAGGGGACGGCTGAAGCTTTCTTT. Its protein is CASSLAEQGTAEAFF.

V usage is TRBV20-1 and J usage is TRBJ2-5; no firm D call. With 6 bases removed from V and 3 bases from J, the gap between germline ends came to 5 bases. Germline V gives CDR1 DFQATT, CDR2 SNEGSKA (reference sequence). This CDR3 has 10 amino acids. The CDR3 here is CSATEETQYF. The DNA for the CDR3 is TGCAGTGCCACGGAAGAGACCCAGTACTTC.

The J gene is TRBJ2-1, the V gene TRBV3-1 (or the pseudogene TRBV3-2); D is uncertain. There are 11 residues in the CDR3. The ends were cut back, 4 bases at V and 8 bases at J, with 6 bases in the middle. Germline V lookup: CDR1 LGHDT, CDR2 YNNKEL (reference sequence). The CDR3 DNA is TGTGCCAGCAGCCTCCTCGATGAGCAGTTCTTC. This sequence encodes CASSLLDEQFF.

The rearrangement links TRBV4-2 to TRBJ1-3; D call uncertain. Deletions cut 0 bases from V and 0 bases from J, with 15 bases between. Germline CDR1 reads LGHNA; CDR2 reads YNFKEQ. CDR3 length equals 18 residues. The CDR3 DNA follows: TGTGCCAGCAGCCAAGATTGGTCCAGAATAGGCTCTGGAAACACCATATATTTT. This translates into CASSQDWSRIGSGNTIYF.

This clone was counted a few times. CDR3 amino acids: CASSPRFAVSYNSPLHF. The CDR3 DNA is TGTGCCAGCAGCCCTCGGTTTGCAGTCTCCTATAATTCACCCCTCCACTTT. This chain links TRBV3-1 (or the pseudogene TRBV3-2) with TRBJ1-6; the D is unclear. The germline V gene has CDR1 LGHDT and CDR2 YNNKEL (reference sequence). CDR3 length: 17 residues. The V gene lost 4 bases and the J gene lost 0 bases, with 13 bases spanning the gap.

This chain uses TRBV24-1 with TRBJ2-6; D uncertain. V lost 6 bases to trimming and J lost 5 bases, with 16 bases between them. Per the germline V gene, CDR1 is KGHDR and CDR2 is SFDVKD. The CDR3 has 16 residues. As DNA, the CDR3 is TGTGCCACCAGTTCTCACCAACAAAGTCGGGCCAACGTCCTGACTTTC. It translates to CATSSHQQSRANVLTF.

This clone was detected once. CDR3 region: CASSLAGGIHEQFF. DNA of the CDR3: TGTGCCAGCAGCTTAGCGGGAGGGATTCATGAGCAGTTCTTC. The chain is built from TRBV7-9 and TRBJ2-1, with 7 nucleotides matching TRBD2. Unmatched junction bases numbered 4, after V lost 0 bases and J lost 8 bases. The CDR3 length is 14 residues. Germline assignment: CDR1 SEHNR and CDR2 FQNEAQ (reference sequence).

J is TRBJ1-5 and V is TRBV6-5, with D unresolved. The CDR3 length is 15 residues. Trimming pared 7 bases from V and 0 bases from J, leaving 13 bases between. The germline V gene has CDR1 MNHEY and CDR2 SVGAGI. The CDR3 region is CASTPRHDSNQPQHF. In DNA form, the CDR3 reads TGTGCCAGCACCCCGCGGCATGATAGCAATCAGCCCCAGCATTTT.

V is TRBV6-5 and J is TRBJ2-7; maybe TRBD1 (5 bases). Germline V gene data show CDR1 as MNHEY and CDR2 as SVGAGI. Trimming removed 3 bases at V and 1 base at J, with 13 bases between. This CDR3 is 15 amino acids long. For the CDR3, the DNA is TGTGCCAGCAGTTATGGGGCAGGGCTTTCCTACGAGCAGTACTTC. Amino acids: CASSYGAGLSYEQYF.

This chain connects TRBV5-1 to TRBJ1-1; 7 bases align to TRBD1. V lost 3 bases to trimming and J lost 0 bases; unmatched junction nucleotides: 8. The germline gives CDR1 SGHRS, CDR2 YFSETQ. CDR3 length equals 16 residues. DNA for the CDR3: TGCGCCAGCAGCTCTATAGGGACAGTTTTGAACACTGAAGCTTTCTTT. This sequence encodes CASSSIGTVLNTEAFF.

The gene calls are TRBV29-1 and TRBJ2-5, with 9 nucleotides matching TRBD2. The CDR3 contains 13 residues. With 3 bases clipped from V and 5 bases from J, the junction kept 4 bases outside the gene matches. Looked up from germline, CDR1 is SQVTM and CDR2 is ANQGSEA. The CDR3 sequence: CSVEPAGGETQYF. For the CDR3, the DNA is TGCAGCGTTGAGCCGGCGGGAGGGGAGACCCAGTACTTC.

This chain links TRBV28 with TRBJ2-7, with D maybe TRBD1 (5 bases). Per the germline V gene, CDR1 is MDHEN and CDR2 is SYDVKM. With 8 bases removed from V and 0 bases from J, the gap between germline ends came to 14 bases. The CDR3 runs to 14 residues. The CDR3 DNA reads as TGTGCCAGCCTGAAGGGGATGAGCTCCTACGAGCAGTACTTC. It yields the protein CASLKGMSSYEQYF.

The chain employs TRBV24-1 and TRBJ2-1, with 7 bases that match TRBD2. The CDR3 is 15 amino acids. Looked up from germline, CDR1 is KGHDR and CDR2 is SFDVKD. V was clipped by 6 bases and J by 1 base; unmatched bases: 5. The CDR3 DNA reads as TGTGCCACCAGTTCGGGGGGAGAGTCCTACAATGAGCAGTTCTTC. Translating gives CATSSGGESYNEQFF.

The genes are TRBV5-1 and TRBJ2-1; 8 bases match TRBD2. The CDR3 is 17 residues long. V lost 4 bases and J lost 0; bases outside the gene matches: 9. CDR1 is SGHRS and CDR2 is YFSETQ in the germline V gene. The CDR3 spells CASSPRGGISSYNEQFF. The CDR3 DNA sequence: TGCGCCAGCAGCCCCCGGGGGGGTATTAGCTCCTACAATGAGCAGTTCTTC.

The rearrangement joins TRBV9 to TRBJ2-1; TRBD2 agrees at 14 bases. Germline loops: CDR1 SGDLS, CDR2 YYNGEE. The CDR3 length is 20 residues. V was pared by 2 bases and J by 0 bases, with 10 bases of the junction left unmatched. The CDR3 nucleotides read TGTGCCAGCAGCGTCCAGGGGACTAGCGGGGGCCGAAGCTCCTACAATGAGCAGTTCTTC. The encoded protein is CASSVQGTSGGRSSYNEQFF. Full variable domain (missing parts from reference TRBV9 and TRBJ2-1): DSGVTQTPKHLITATGQRVTLRCSPRSGDLSVYWYQQSLDQGLQFLIQYYNGEERAKGNILERFSAQQFPDLHSELNLSSLELGDSALYFCASSVQGTSGGRSSYNEQFFGPGTRLTVL.

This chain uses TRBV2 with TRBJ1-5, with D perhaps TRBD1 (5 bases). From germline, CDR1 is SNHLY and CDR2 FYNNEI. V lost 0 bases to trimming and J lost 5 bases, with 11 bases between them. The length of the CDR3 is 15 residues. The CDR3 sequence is CASSEALIQDQPQHF. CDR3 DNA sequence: TGTGCCAGCAGTGAAGCGCTTATACAGGATCAGCCCCAGCATTTT.

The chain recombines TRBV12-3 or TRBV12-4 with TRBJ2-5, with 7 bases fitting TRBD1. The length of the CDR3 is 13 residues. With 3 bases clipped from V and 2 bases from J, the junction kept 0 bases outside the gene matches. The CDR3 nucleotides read TGTGCCAGCAGTTTGGGACAGCAAGAGACCCAGTACTTC. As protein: CASSLGQQETQYF.

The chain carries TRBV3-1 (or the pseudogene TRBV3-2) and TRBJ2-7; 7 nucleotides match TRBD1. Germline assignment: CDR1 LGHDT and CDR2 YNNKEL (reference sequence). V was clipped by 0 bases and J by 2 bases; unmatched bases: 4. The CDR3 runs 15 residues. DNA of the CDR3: TGTGCCAGCAGCCAAGACAGGGGGACCGCCTACGAGCAGTACTTC. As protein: CASSQDRGTAYEQYF.

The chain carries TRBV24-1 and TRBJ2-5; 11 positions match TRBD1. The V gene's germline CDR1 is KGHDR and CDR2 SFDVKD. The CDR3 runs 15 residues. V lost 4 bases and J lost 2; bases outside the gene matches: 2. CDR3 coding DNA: TGTGCCACCAGTGACAGGGACAGGGGGCAAGAGACCCAGTACTTC. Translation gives CATSDRDRGQETQYF.

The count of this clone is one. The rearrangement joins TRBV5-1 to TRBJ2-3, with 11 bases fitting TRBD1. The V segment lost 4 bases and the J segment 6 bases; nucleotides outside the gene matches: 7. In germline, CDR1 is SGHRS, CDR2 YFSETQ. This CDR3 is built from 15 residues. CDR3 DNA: TGCGCCAGCAGCGGACAGGGGGCAAATTCGGATACGCAGTATTTT. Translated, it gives CASSGQGANSDTQYF.

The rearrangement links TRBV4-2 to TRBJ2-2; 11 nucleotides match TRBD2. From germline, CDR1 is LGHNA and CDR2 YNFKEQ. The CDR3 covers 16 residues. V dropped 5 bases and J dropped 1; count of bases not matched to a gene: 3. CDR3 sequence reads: CASSFGLAGNTGELFF. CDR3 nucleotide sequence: TGTGCCAGCAGCTTCGGACTAGCGGGGAACACCGGGGAGCTGTTTTTT.

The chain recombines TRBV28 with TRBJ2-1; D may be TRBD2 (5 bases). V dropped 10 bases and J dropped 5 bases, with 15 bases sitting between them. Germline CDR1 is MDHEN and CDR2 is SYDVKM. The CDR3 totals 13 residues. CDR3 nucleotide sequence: TGTGCCACCGAGGTCTGGGAGAACAATGAGCAGTTCTTC. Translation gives CATEVWENNEQFF. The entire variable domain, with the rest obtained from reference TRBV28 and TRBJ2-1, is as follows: DVKVTQSSRYLVKRTGEKVFLECVQDMDHENMFWYRQDPGLGLRLIYFSYDVKMKEKGDIPEGYSVSREKKERFSLILESASTNQTSMYLCATEVWENNEQFFGPGTRLTVL.

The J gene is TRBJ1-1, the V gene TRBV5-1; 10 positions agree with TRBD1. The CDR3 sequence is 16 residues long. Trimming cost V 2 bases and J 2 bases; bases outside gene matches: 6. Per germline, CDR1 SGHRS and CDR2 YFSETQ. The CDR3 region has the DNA TGCGCCAGCAGCTTCCGACAGGGGGCAATAAACACTGAAGCTTTCTTT. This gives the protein CASSFRQGAINTEAFF.

The CDR3 nucleotides are TGTGCCAGCAGCTTATCTGCGGATACGCAGTATTTT. Its translation is CASSLSADTQYF. The V gene is TRBV7-8, the J gene TRBJ2-3; no firm D call. The CDR3 is made up of 12 amino acids. Trimming took off 2 bases at V and 6 bases at J, with 6 bases between the two ends. The V gene's germline CDR1 is SGHVS and CDR2 FQNEAQ.

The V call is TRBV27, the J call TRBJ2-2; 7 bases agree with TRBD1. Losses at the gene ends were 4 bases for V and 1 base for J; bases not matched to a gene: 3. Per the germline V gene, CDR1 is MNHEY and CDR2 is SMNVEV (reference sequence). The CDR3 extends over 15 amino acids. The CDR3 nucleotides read TGTGCCAGCAGTTCCAGGACAGGGAACACCGGGGAGCTGTTTTTT. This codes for CASSSRTGNTGELFF.

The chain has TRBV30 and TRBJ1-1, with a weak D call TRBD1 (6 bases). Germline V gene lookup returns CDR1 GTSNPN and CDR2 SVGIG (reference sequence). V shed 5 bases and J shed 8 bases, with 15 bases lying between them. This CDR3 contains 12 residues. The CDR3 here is CAWAGGQVEAFF. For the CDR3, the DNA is TGTGCCTGGGCGGGGGGGCAGGTAGAAGCTTTCTTT.

The CDR3 loop reads CASSSDGLAVTGELFF. The CDR3 coding sequence is TGTGCCAGCAGTTCGGACGGGCTAGCGGTCACCGGGGAGCTGTTTTTT. The V gene is TRBV28, the J gene TRBJ2-2; 7 bases are shared with TRBD2. Germline V gene sequence: CDR1 MDHEN, CDR2 SYDVKM. The junction had 9 bases not matched to a gene; V was cut back by 4 bases and J by 4 bases. The CDR3 is 16 residues long.